The 14 T cell receptor beta chains below come from one sample, sequenced in a study of blood T cells in healthy people across ages. The use of a sample-barcoded 5' primer and a J-beta primer mix characterized a second PCR of 7 to 11 cycles. TCRdb reanalysed the 5' RACE reads using MiXCR and keeps one entry per CDR3 protein. Of some 760,000 distinct CDR3 sequences listed, 25% are singletons. The data were also submitted as part of a second study, on T cells of mothers and their children.

The sample consisted of blood. Source of these receptors: a boy younger than 18 in good health.

This sequence joins TRBV4-3 and TRBJ1-2, with D tentatively TRBD1 (6 bases). The CDR3 contains 15 residues. CDR1 LGHNA and CDR2 YSLEER come from the germline V gene. V was trimmed by 0 bases and J by 4 bases, leaving 12 bases between them. CDR3 residues: CASSQDRTTGYGYTF. The CDR3 region has the DNA TGCGCCAGCAGCCAAGATCGAACGACAGGCTATGGCTACACCTTC.

This chain joins TRBV6-5 and TRBJ2-3, with D perhaps assigned TRBD1 or TRBD2 (5 bases each). V lost 5 bases and J 4 bases, leaving 10 bases between the germline ends. Per germline, CDR1 MNHEY and CDR2 SVGAGI. The CDR3 contains 13 residues. For the CDR3, the DNA is TGTGCCAGCAGTCCCGGGGCTCCAGATACGCAGTATTTT. Encoded protein: CASSPGAPDTQYF.

This chain uses TRBV3-1 with TRBJ2-1, with 9 bases aligning to TRBD2. V lost 0 bases, J lost 0 bases, and 6 bases stayed unmatched. Germline CDR1 reads LGHDT; CDR2 reads YNNKEL (reference sequence). The CDR3 is 18 amino acids. The CDR3 loop reads CASSQDGGGARSYNEQFF. The CDR3, as DNA: TGTGCCAGCAGCCAAGACGGCGGGGGGGCTCGCTCCTACAATGAGCAGTTCTTC.

The rearrangement links TRBV9 to TRBJ1-2; TRBD1 matches 7 bases. The CDR3 contains 14 residues. The germline gives CDR1 SGDLS, CDR2 YYNGEE. V lost 0 bases and J lost 7; bases outside the gene matches: 6. CDR3 protein: CASSVEEGAGGYTF. CDR3 bases: TGTGCCAGCAGCGTAGAAGAGGGGGCTGGTGGCTACACCTTC. The full variable domain, its missing parts supplied by reference TRBV9 and TRBJ1-2, is DSGVTQTPKHLITATGQRVTLRCSPRSGDLSVYWYQQSLDQGLQFLIQYYNGEERAKGNILERFSAQQFPDLHSELNLSSLELGDSALYFCASSVEEGAGGYTFGSGTRLTVV.

This clonotype was observed a few times. In nucleotides, the CDR3 is TGTGCCATCAGTGAGTCGGCAGGGCTCCAAGAGACCCAGTACTTC. Translation: CAISESAGLQETQYF. The chain links TRBV10-3 to TRBJ2-5, with D possibly being TRBD1 (5 bases). Trimming removed 0 bases from V and 1 base from J, with 9 bases in between. This CDR3 has 15 residues. Looked up from germline, CDR1 is ENHRY and CDR2 is SYGVKD.

This clonotype showed up just a few times. The genes are TRBV10-3 and TRBJ2-5; TRBD2 matches at 10 bases. Judging by the DNA end, TRBJ2-1 fits better; the J call may be wrong. Germline V gene sequence: CDR1 ENHRY, CDR2 SYGVKD. The CDR3 covers 16 residues. In DNA, the CDR3 is TGTGCCATCAGTGAAGGTTCTAGCGGGAGTCACAATGAGCAGTTCTTC. Its protein product is CAISEGSSGSHNEQFF.

The chain uses TRBV7-9 and TRBJ2-7; 9 bases map to TRBD2. V was pared by 5 bases and J by 6 bases, with 11 bases of the junction left unmatched. The CDR3 extends over 15 amino acids. The germline gives CDR1 SEHNR, CDR2 FQNEAQ (reference sequence). The CDR3 nucleotides read TGTGCCAGCAGCGACCCAGCTAGCGGGACGGTCGAGCAGTACTTC. This codes for CASSDPASGTVEQYF.

This clonotype has at least ten counts. The chain has TRBV12-3 or TRBV12-4 and TRBJ2-7; possibly TRBD1 for D (5 bases). V gave up 6 bases and J gave up 0 bases, with 12 bases separating them. This CDR3 comprises 14 residues. CDR3 sequence (DNA): TGTGCCAGCAGCCCCTTTGGGGCCTCCTACGAGCAGTACTTC. Translating it yields CASSPFGASYEQYF.

A few counts support this clonotype. This chain uses TRBV6-7 with TRBJ1-1; a weak D match, TRBD1 (5 bases). TRBV6-7 is assigned to the ORF class and has an uncertain function. The CDR3 runs 15 residues. Trimming took 2 bases from V and 1 from J, leaving 11 bases between them. CDR3 sequence: CASSYPGPKNTEAFF. Here the CDR3 DNA reads TGTGCCAGCAGTTACCCGGGACCGAAGAACACTGAAGCTTTCTTT.

This clonotype was seen a handful of times. The chain is built from TRBV20-1 and TRBJ2-5; D remains ambiguous. The J call could be wrong; TRBJ2-1 is a better fit for the DNA end. The CDR3 spans 11 residues. CDR1 and CDR2 (germline): DFQATT, SNEGSKA (reference sequence). This chain's CDR3 is CSASQTLEQFF. In DNA form, the CDR3 reads TGCAGTGCCAGCCAGACATTGGAGCAGTTCTTC.

This clonotype was detected only a few times. The DNA for the CDR3 is TGTGCCAGCAGCCAATGGACAGCCGTCTACAATGAGCAGTTCTTC. This sequence encodes CASSQWTAVYNEQFF. The rearrangement joins TRBV14 to TRBJ2-7, with a weak D call TRBD1 (6 bases). With the DNA end fitting TRBJ2-1 better, the J assignment may be wrong. CDR3 length: 15 residues. Germline V gives CDR1 SGHDN, CDR2 FVKESK.

The genes are TRBV6-1 and TRBJ2-2; the match to TRBD1 covers 10 bases. The J segment lost 2 bases and the V segment lost 6 bases, leaving 6 bases of the junction unmatched. The germline V gene has CDR1 MNHNS and CDR2 SASEGT. The CDR3 sequence is 16 residues long. As DNA, the CDR3 is TGTGCCAGCAGAAGACAGGGGGCCACCAACACCGGGGAGCTGTTTTTT. Protein sequence: CASRRQGATNTGELFF.

The chain is built from TRBV29-1 and TRBJ2-5; a weak D match, TRBD2 (7 bases). This CDR3 comprises 18 residues. Germline V gene data show CDR1 as SQVTM and CDR2 as ANQGSEA. V lost 1 base to trimming and J lost 11 bases, with 32 bases between them. The CDR3 bases are TGCAGCGTTGAAGGGTGGACCCCACAGGGAGGGGCCCAGGGAGAGCAGTACTTC. Protein: CSVEGWTPQGGAQGEQYF.

The chain carries TRBV30 and TRBJ1-1; unclear D gene. The germline V gene has CDR1 GTSNPN and CDR2 SVGIG (reference sequence). The CDR3 sequence is 13 residues long. V lost 3 bases and J lost 5, with 13 bases in between. CDR3 region: CAWSPGSGTEAFF. The CDR3, as DNA: TGTGCCTGGAGCCCTGGGAGCGGGACTGAAGCTTTCTTT.